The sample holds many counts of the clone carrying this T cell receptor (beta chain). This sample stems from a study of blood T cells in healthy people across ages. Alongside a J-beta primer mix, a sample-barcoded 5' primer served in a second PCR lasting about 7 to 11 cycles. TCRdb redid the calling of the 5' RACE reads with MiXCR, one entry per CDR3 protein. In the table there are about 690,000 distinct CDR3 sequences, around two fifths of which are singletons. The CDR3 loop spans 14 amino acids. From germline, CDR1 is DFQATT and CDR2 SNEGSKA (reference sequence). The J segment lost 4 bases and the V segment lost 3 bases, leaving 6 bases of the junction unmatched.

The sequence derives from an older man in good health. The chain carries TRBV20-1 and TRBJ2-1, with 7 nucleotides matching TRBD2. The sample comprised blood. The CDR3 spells CSASSLADYNEQFF. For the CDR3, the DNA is TGCAGTGCTAGTTCCCTAGCGGATTACAATGAGCAGTTCTTC.